This is a list of T cell receptor beta chains from one sample in a study of beta chain features in type 1 diabetes. Profiling relied on immunoSEQ multiplex PCR, and the TCRdb table lists in-frame clones only, not all of them. This sample has hundreds of thousands of clones, with about 14% found just once. The sequencing input was central memory CD4+ T cells from blood. The receptors were sampled from a young man in good health. Both conserved end residues are part of each CDR3. Fields, in order: CDR3 protein, V gene, J gene, CDR3 length.

CASRGLASSYNEQFF	TRBV11-2	TRBJ2-1	15
CASTTAGQAGYGYTF	TRBV28	TRBJ1-2	15
CASSVGLLAKNIQYF	TRBV9	TRBJ2-4	15
CSARYQSGYTF	TRBV20-1	TRBJ1-2	11
CASSQDQAGRTDTQYF	TRBV4-3	TRBJ2-3	16
CASSLIEAGELFF	TRBV7-2	TRBJ2-2	13
CASSQGTVWDSFTDTQYF	TRBV14	TRBJ2-3	18
CASSHSEGNTIYF	TRBV5-1	TRBJ1-3	13
CASSQMTGNYGYTF	TRBV5-4	TRBJ1-2	14
CASSPTGFSAFF	TRBV6-5	TRBJ1-1	12
CASSLALYEYNEQFF	TRBV7-9	TRBJ2-1	15
CASSPGTENIQYF	TRBV5-1	TRBJ2-4	13
CASSPIVGTGNYEQYF	TRBV11-2	TRBJ2-7	16
CAVSRNNEQFF	TRBV10-3	TRBJ2-1	11
CAWGTNYGYTF	TRBV30	TRBJ1-2	11
CASSPLNGNTEAFF	TRBV18	TRBJ1-1	14
CASMFSGRAGEQFF	TRBV19	TRBJ2-1	14
CASSPGANVLTF	TRBV7-2	TRBJ2-6	12
CASSRNRWETQYF	TRBV6-5	TRBJ2-5	13
CASSLRGTAQETQYF	TRBV7-2	TRBJ2-5	15
CASSQDQYGSANEKLFF	TRBV4-3	TRBJ1-4	17
CASSVGGERGLAKNIQYF	TRBV9	TRBJ2-4	18
CASSPSYGTSGRNEQFF	TRBV18	TRBJ2-1	17
CSVEQGPYTEAFF	TRBV29-1	TRBJ1-1	13
CASRETSEVQYF	TRBV6-5	TRBJ2-4	12
CASRRNPGQTDTQYF	TRBV6-5	TRBJ2-3	15
CASLRGENTEAFF	TRBV2	TRBJ1-1	13
CASSITKGGNYGYTF	TRBV19	TRBJ1-2	15
CASSAFESETQYF	TRBV19	TRBJ2-5	13
CSAVLGNEQFF	TRBV20-1	TRBJ2-1	11
CASTKTGANTGELFF	TRBV2	TRBJ2-2	15
CAISGKAGVVETQYF	TRBV10-3	TRBJ2-5	15
CASSRSVGTPETQYF	TRBV4-1	TRBJ2-5	15
CASSQNPTGLYEQYF	TRBV4-1	TRBJ2-7	15
CASRGREGLGTEAFF	TRBV2	TRBJ1-1	15
CASSSPSTDTQYF	TRBV9	TRBJ2-3	13
CASTTGNSYNSPLHF	TRBV5-1	TRBJ1-6	15
CASSAPGQGANEQFF	TRBV28	TRBJ2-1	15
CASSSSTGSGNTIYF	TRBV5-1	TRBJ1-3	15
CAWIGGVLRETQYF	TRBV30	TRBJ2-5	14
CASKTGGAGGNEQFF	TRBV7-9	TRBJ2-1	15
CASSLTPGLLSSYNEQFF	TRBV7-9	TRBJ2-1	18
CASSHATSGSWFAHNEQFF	TRBV4-1	TRBJ2-1	19
CASSERWEQYF	TRBV10-2	TRBJ2-7	11
CASSGGGGSLDTQYF	TRBV9	TRBJ2-3	15
CASSSSDSDYGYTF	TRBV5-1	TRBJ1-2	14
CASAGTAFTDTQYF	TRBV2	TRBJ2-3	14
CASSPSRGGSHNEQFF	TRBV27	TRBJ2-1	16
CASSLPRQPQHF	TRBV7-9	TRBJ1-5	12
CASSLVGRRQETQYF	TRBV5-6	TRBJ2-5	15
CASSSRPRGEQFF	TRBV14	TRBJ2-1	13
CASSLQAASYEQYF	TRBV11-2	.	14
CASKDSGEQYF	TRBV5-1	.	11
CASSRGMSYEQYF	TRBV11-2	TRBJ2-7	13